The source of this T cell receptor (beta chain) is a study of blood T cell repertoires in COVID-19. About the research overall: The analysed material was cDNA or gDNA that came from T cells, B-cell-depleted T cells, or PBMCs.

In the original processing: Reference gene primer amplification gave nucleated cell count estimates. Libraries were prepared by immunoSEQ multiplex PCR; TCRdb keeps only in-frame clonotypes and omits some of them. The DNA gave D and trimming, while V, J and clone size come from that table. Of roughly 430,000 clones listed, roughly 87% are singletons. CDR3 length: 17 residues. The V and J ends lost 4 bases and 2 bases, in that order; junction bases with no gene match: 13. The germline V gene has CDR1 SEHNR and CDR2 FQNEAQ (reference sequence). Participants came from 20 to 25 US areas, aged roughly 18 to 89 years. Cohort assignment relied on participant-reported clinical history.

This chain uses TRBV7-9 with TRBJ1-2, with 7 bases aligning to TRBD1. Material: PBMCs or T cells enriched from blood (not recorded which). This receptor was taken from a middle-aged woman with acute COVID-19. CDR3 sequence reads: CASSSDRWGQLNYGYTF. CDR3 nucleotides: TGTGCCAGCAGCTCCGATCGCTGGGGACAGCTAAACTATGGCTACACCTTC.